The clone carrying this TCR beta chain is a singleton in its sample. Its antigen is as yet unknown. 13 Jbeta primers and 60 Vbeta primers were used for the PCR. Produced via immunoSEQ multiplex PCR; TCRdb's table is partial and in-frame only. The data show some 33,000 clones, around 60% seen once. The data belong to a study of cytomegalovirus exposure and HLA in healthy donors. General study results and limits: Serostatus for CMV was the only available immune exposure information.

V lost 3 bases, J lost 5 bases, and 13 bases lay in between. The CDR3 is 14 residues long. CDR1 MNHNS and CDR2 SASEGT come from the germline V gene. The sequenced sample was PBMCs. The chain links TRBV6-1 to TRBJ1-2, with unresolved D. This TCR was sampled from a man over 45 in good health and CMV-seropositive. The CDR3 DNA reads TGTGCCAGCAGTGATTTATACAGCCCTTATGGCTACACCTTC. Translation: CASSDLYSPYGYTF.